This T cell receptor beta chain derives from a study of T cell repertoires in cytomegalovirus infection. Across the whole study: Both CMV infection and a matching HLA type were indicated by public TCR beta signatures. General study results and limits: HLA-C-restricted CMV-specific TCR beta clonotypes prevailed in the ex vivo response.

CDR1 and CDR2 (germline): ENHRY, SYGVKD. V lost 2 bases, J lost 4 bases, and 8 bases stayed unmatched. The length of the CDR3 is 16 residues. This clonotype was observed a few times. What it binds is unknown. TCRdb used MiXCR to reprocess the reads, holding one entry per CDR3 protein. The sample holds about 830,000 distinct CDR3 sequences, over 25% seen once. Sequenced material: cultured CD8+ T cells from PBMCs, taken from culture after CMV antigen stimulation. The TCR comes from a human donor in good health (CMV status not recorded). Some clones in this sample may be carry-over from other donors' samples. The chain employs TRBV10-3 and TRBJ2-1; 7 positions match TRBD1. The CDR3 nucleotides read TGTGCCATCAGTGAGACCCACGGACAGGTTTACAATGAGCAGTTCTTC. Translated: CAISETHGQVYNEQFF.